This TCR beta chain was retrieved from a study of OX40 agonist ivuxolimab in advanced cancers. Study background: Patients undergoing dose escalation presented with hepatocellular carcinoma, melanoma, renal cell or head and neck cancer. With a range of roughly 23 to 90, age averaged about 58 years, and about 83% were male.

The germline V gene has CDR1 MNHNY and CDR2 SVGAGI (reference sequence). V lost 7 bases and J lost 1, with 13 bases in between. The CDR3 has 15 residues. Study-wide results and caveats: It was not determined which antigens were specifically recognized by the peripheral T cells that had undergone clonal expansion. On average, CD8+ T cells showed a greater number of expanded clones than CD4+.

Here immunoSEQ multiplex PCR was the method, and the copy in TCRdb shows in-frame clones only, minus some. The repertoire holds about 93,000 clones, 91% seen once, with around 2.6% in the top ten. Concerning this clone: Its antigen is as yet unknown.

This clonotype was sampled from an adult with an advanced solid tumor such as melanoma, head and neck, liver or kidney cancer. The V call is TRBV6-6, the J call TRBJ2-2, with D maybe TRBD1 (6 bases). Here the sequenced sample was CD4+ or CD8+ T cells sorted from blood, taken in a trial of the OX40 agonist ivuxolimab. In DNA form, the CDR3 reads TGTGCCAGCATCGAGGACAGCTTGAACACCGGGGAGCTGTTTTTT. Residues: CASIEDSLNTGELFF.